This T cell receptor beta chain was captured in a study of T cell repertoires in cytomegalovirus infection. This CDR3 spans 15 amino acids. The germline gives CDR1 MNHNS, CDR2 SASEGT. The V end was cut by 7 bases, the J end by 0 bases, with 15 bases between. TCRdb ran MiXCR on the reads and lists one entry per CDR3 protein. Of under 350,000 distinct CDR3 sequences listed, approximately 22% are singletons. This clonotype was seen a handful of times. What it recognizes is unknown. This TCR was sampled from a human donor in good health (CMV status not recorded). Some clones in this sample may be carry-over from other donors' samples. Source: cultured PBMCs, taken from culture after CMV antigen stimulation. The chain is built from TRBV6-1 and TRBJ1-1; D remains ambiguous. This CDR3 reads CASMITAGMNTEAFF. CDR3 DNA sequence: TGTGCCAGCATGATCACGGCGGGGATGAACACTGAAGCTTTCTTT.